This T cell receptor beta chain was captured by sequencing in a study of cytomegalovirus exposure and HLA in healthy donors. Use of 60 Vbeta and 13 Jbeta primers characterized the PCR. Libraries were prepared by immunoSEQ multiplex PCR; TCRdb keeps only in-frame clonotypes and omits some of them. This table holds around 130,000 clones, around 82% found once. Trimming took off 0 bases at V and 1 base at J, with 13 bases between the two ends. In germline, CDR1 is PRHDT, CDR2 FYEKMQ (reference sequence). The CDR3 covers 17 residues. This TCR was sampled from a male donor in good health and CMV-seropositive. V is TRBV13 and J is TRBJ2-4, with D perhaps TRBD2 (7 bases). Sequencing was done on a sample of PBMCs. This chain's CDR3 is CASSLGLGGGAKNIQYF. In nucleotides, the CDR3 is TGTGCCAGCAGCTTAGGACTGGGAGGGGGGGCCAAAAACATTCAGTACTTC.